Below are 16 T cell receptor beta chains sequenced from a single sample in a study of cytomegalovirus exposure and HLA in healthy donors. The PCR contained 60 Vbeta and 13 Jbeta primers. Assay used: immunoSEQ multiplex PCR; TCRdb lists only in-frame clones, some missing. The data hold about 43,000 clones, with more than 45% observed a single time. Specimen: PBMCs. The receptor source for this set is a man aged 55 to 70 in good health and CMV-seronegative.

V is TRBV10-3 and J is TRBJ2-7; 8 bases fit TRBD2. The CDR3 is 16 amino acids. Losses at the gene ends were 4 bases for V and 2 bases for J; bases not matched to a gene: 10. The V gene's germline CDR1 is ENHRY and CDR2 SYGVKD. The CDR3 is CAISVQQPGLAYEQYF. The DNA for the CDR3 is TGTGCCATCAGTGTCCAGCAACCGGGACTAGCCTACGAGCAGTACTTC.

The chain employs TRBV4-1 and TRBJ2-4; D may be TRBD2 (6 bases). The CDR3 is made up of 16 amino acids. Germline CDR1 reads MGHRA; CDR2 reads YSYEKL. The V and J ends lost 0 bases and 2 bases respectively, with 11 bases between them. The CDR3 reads CASSQEGGNTKNIQYF. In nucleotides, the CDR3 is TGCGCCAGCAGCCAAGAAGGCGGGAACACCAAAAACATTCAGTACTTC.

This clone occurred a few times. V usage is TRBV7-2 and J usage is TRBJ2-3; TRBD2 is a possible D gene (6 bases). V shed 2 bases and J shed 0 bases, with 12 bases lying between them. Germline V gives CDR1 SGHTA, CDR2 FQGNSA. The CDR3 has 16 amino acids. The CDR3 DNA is TGTGCCAGCAGCTTATTAGCGGCGACTAGCACAGATACGCAGTATTTT. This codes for CASSLLAATSTDTQYF.

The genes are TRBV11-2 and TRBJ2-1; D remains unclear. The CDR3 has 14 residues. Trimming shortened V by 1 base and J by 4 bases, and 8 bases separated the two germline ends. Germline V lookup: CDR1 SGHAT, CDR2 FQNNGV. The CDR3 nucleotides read TGTGCCAGCAGCTTAGCCGCAGAATACAATGAGCAGTTCTTC. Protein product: CASSLAAEYNEQFF.

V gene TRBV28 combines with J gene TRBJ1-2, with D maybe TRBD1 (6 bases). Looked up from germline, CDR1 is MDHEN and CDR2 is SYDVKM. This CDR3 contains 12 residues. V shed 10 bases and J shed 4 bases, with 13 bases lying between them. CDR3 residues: CATRTDLYGYTF. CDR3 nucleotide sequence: TGTGCCACCCGGACAGACCTCTATGGCTACACCTTC.

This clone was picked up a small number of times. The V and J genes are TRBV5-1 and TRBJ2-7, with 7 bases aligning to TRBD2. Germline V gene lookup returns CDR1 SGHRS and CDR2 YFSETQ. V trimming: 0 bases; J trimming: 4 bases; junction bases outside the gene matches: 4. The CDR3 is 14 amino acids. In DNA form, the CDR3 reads TGCGCCAGCAGCTTGGACGGGGGGAGGTACGAGCAGTACTTC. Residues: CASSLDGGRYEQYF.

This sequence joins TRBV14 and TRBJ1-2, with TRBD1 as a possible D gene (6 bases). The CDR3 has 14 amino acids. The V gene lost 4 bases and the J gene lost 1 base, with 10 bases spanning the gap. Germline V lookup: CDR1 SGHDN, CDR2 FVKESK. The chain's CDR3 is CASSRTVVNYGYTF. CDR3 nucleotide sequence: TGTGCCAGCAGCCGGACAGTAGTTAACTATGGCTACACCTTC. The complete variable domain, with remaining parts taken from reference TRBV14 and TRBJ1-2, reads EAGVTQFPSHSVIEKGQTVTLRCDPISGHDNLYWYRRVMGKEIKFLLHFVKESKQDESGMPNNRFLAERTGGTYSTLKVQPAELEDSGVYFCASSRTVVNYGYTFGSGTRLTVV.

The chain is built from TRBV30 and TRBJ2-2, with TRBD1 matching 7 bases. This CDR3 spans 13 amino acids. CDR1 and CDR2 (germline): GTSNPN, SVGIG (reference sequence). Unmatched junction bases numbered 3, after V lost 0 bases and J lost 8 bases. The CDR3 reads CAWSVRGPGELFF. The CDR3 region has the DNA TGTGCCTGGAGTGTAAGGGGGCCTGGGGAGCTGTTTTTT.

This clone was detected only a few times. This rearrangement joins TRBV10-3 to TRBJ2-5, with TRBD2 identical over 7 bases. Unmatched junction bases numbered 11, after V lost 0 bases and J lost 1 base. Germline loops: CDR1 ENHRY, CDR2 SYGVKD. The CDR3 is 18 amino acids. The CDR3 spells CAISESGWASGSQETQYF. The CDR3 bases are TGTGCCATCAGTGAGTCGGGATGGGCTAGCGGAAGCCAAGAGACCCAGTACTTC.

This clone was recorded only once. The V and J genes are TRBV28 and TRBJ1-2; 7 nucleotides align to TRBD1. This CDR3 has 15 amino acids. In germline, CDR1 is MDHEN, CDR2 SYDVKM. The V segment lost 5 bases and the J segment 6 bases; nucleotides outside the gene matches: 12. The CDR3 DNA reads TGTGCCAGCAGTACCCTCCCAGCAGGGGGAGATGGCTACACCTTC. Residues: CASSTLPAGGDGYTF.

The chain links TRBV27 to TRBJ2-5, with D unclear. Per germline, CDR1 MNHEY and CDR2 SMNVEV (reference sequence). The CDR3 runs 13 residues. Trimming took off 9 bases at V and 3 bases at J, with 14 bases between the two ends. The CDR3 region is CASPAEWEETQYF. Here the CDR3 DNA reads TGTGCCAGTCCCGCGGAGTGGGAAGAGACCCAGTACTTC.

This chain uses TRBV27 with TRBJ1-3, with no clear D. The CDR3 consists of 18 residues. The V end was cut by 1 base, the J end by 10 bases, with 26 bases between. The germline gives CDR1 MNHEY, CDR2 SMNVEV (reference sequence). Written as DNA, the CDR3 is TGTGCCAGCAGTTTATTTGGAGGGCCAGCCGCTCTGGAACGGACCATATATTTT. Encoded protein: CASSLFGGPAALERTIYF.

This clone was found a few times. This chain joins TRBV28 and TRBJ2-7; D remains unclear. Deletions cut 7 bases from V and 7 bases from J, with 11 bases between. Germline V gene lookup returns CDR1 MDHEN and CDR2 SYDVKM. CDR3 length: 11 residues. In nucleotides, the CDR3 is TGTGCCAGCACGACTTTTAGAGAGCAGTACTTC. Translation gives CASTTFREQYF.

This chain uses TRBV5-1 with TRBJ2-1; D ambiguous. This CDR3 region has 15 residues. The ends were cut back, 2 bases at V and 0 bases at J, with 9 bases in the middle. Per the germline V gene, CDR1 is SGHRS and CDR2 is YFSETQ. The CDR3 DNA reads TGCGCCAGCAGCTTTGGAGAGAGCTCCTACAATGAGCAGTTCTTC. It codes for CASSFGESSYNEQFF.

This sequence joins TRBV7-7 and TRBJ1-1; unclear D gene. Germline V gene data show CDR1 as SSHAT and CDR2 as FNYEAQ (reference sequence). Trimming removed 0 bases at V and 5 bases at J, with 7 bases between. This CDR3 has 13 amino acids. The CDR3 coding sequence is TGTGCCAGCAGCTTAGCGGCAGGAACTGAAGCTTTCTTT. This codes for CASSLAAGTEAFF.

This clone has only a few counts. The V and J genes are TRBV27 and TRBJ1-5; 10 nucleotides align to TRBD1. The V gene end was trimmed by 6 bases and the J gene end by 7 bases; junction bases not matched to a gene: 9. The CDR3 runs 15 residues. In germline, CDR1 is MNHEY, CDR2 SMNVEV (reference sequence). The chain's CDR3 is CASRPGTGVRQPQHF. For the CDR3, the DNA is TGTGCCAGCAGACCGGGGACAGGGGTACGACAGCCCCAGCATTTT.